The clone carrying this T cell receptor beta chain occurred many times. This sample stems from a study of regulatory T cells in long-lasting Graves disease. Study overall: New Graves' disease cases had less than 3 months of antithyroid drugs.

Indicated time point: newly diagnosed GD, antithyroid drugs for less than 3 months. RNA isolated from PBMCs was used to make the TCR library. The CDR3 spans 14 residues. V was cut by 6 bases and J by 0 bases, with 11 bases left in between. Germline CDR1 and CDR2: MDHEN and SYDVKM. HTBI primers from iRepertoire and Arm-PCR of CDR3 regions yielded the TCR beta libraries. TCRdb analysed the multiplex PCR reads with MiXCR anew, one entry per CDR3 protein. This sample has some 370,000 distinct CDR3 sequences, with approximately 10% found just once. The sample was also linked to a second study, of T cells in Graves' hyperthyroidism and ophthalmopathy.

This material consisted of peripheral blood mononuclear cells (PBMCs), taken at new diagnosis, from a patient treated with antithyroid drugs. This receptor was obtained from a woman aged 18-30 years with Graves disease. The rearrangement uses TRBV28 and TRBJ1-2, with D perhaps TRBD1 (5 bases). CDR3 nucleotide sequence: TGTGCCAGCAGGCCGACAGCTACTAACTATGGCTACACCTTC. Amino acids: CASRPTATNYGYTF.